A single sample gave rise to the 15 T cell receptor beta chains below, sequenced in a study of OX40 agonist ivuxolimab in advanced cancers. Assay used: immunoSEQ multiplex PCR; TCRdb lists only in-frame clones, some missing. Of roughly 76,000 clones listed, about 82% were seen once; the top ten hold 5.5% to 6%. Source: CD4+ or CD8+ T cells sorted from blood, taken in a trial of the OX40 agonist ivuxolimab. These receptors came from an adult with an advanced solid tumor such as melanoma, head and neck, liver or kidney cancer.

The sample holds a few counts of this clone. V and J are TRBV6-1 and TRBJ2-1; 13 bases map to TRBD2. This CDR3 has 16 residues. CDR1 and CDR2 (germline): MNHNS, SASEGT. V gave up 3 bases and J gave up 9 bases; unmatched junction bases: 8. Here the CDR3 DNA reads TGTGCCAGCAGTGAGTGGACTAGCGGGAGTAATGGTGAGCAGTTCTTC. Amino acid sequence: CASSEWTSGSNGEQFF.

This rearrangement joins TRBV7-2 to TRBJ1-2, with 10 nucleotides matching TRBD1. This CDR3 spans 18 amino acids. The junction had 14 bases not matched to a gene; V was cut back by 1 base and J by 6 bases. Looked up from germline, CDR1 is SGHTA and CDR2 is FQGNSA. The CDR3 DNA reads as TGTGCCAGCAGCTTAGTTGGCGCGGGGGTCGGGACAGGGGATGGCTACACCTTC. Its protein product is CASSLVGAGVGTGDGYTF.

The CDR3 loop reads CASSPASGLYNEQFF. The CDR3 nucleotides are TGTGCCAGCTCACCGGCCAGCGGCTTGTACAATGAGCAGTTCTTC. The chain joins TRBV18 to TRBJ2-1; D possibly corresponds to TRBD2 (5 bases). Germline V lookup: CDR1 KGHSH, CDR2 LQKENI. The V end was cut by 3 bases, the J end by 4 bases, with 13 bases between. The CDR3 is made up of 15 amino acids.

Concerning this clone: One junction end disagrees with the germline gene, perhaps due to a read error. V is TRBV2 and J is TRBJ1-1; 7 nucleotides match TRBD1. The germline gives CDR1 SNHLY, CDR2 FYNNEI. This CDR3 spans 11 amino acids. The CDR3 here is CASSDMQGGLF. CDR3 bases: TGTGCCAGCAGTGATATGCAGGGGGGTCTCTTT.

The rearrangement uses TRBV6-5 and TRBJ2-1; 7 nucleotides agree with TRBD1. The V gene's germline CDR1 is MNHEY and CDR2 SVGAGI. V lost 8 bases and J lost 8; bases outside the gene matches: 9. The CDR3 is made up of 13 amino acids. The CDR3 coding sequence is TGTGCCAGCGACGGTGGACAGGCGGATGAGCAGTTCTTC. This sequence encodes CASDGGQADEQFF.

The genes are TRBV19 and TRBJ1-1; D possibly corresponds to TRBD1 (5 bases). The germline V gene encodes CDR1 LNHDA and CDR2 SQIVND (reference sequence). Trimming took 1 base from V and 1 from J, leaving 7 bases between them. The CDR3 length is 14 residues. This chain's CDR3 is CASSIVTGNTEAFF. Here the CDR3 DNA reads TGTGCCAGTAGTATAGTTACAGGGAACACTGAAGCTTTCTTT.

The chain joins TRBV7-2 to TRBJ2-7, with D perhaps assigned TRBD1 or TRBD2 (5 bases each). The V end was cut by 5 bases, the J end by 3 bases, with 14 bases between. CDR1 SGHTA and CDR2 FQGNSA come from the germline V gene. The CDR3 is 14 amino acids. This chain's CDR3 is CASSLGPRVYEQYF. The DNA for the CDR3 is TGTGCCAGCAGCCTGGGACCCCGGGTCTACGAGCAGTACTTC.

This clone was seen a single time. V usage is TRBV14 and J usage is TRBJ1-4, with D unresolved. Germline CDR1 reads SGHDN; CDR2 reads FVKESK. Trimming left V 1 base short and J 7 bases short, with 7 bases between. CDR3 length equals 13 residues. The CDR3 DNA sequence: TGTGCCAGCAGCCAAGTCGGGTTTGAAAAACTGTTTTTT. Translating it yields CASSQVGFEKLFF.

The chain is built from TRBV5-1 and TRBJ2-2; weak D call: TRBD1 (5 bases). The CDR3 runs 15 residues. Per germline, CDR1 SGHRS and CDR2 YFSETQ. The V gene lost 0 bases and the J gene lost 1 base, with 7 bases spanning the gap. CDR3 sequence: CASSLEQVNTGELFF. CDR3 nucleotide sequence: TGCGCCAGCAGCTTGGAACAGGTGAACACCGGGGAGCTGTTTTTT.

This clone was seen only a few times. V gene TRBV27 combines with J gene TRBJ2-1; 15 bases align to TRBD2. CDR1 and CDR2 from the germline V gene are MNHEY and SMNVEV (reference sequence). The CDR3 has 22 amino acids. The V gene end was trimmed by 5 bases and the J gene end by 3 bases; junction bases not matched to a gene: 20. The CDR3 loop reads CASSQIGLAGGPFSRNYNEQFF. In nucleotides, the CDR3 is TGTGCCAGCAGTCAGATAGGACTAGCGGGGGGGCCTTTTTCACGGAACTACAATGAGCAGTTCTTC.

This clone was counted a single time. J is TRBJ2-5 and V is TRBV2; D is perhaps TRBD1 or TRBD2 (5 bases each). The CDR3 is 12 amino acids. With 1 base removed from V and 9 bases from J, the gap between germline ends came to 9 bases. Germline assignment: CDR1 SNHLY and CDR2 FYNNEI. CDR3 amino acids: CASSEVEGSQYF. The DNA for the CDR3 is TGTGCCAGCAGTGAAGTCGAGGGGTCCCAGTACTTC.

This clone was seen just once. The chain is built from TRBV19 and TRBJ2-1; TRBD1 matches 9 bases. Trimming removed 8 bases from V and 4 bases from J; junction bases left unmatched: 9. The CDR3 loop spans 15 amino acids. Germline-derived CDR1 and CDR2 are LNHDA and SQIVND (reference sequence). The CDR3 reads CASGKLGQGYNEQFF. DNA of the CDR3: TGTGCCAGTGGGAAGTTGGGACAGGGTTACAATGAGCAGTTCTTC.

The gene calls are TRBV11-3 and TRBJ2-5; 8 nucleotides agree with TRBD1. The CDR3 contains 15 residues. Germline CDR1 reads SGHNT; CDR2 reads YENEEA. Trimming at V came to 4 bases and at J to 5 bases, leaving 9 bases not matched to a gene. The CDR3 DNA sequence: TGTGCCAGCAGCTCAACAGGGGGGATGATTGAGACCCAGTACTTC. It translates to CASSSTGGMIETQYF.

The gene calls are TRBV9 and TRBJ2-2; TRBD1 aligns across 7 bases. The ends lost 1 base at V and 2 bases at J; junction bases unmatched: 8. Per germline, CDR1 SGDLS and CDR2 YYNGEE. This CDR3 has 17 residues. The CDR3 DNA reads as TGTGCCAGCAGCGTATACCAGGACAGGCCCAACACCGGGGAGCTGTTTTTT. Translated, it gives CASSVYQDRPNTGELFF.

The chain joins TRBV29-1 to TRBJ1-1; D uncertain. CDR3 length: 12 residues. Trimming left V 6 bases short and J 4 bases short, with 12 bases between. In germline, CDR1 is SQVTM, CDR2 ANQGSEA. The CDR3 DNA reads as TGCAGCGTGGCTCGAGGCTTCACTGAAGCTTTCTTT. Its protein is CSVARGFTEAFF.